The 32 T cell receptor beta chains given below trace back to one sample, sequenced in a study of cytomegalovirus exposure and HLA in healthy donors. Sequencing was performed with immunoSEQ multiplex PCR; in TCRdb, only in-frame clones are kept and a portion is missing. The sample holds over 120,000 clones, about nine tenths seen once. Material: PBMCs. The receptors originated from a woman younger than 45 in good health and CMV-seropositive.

CDR3 in DNA: TGTGCCAGCAGCTTAGTTAGGGGGGGCGGAGAGACCCAGTACTTC. As protein: CASSLVRGGGETQYF. V usage is TRBV7-2 and J usage is TRBJ2-5, with D maybe TRBD2 (7 bases). V lost 1 base, J lost 4 bases, and 13 bases lay in between. From germline, CDR1 is SGHTA and CDR2 FQGNSA. The CDR3 has 15 residues.

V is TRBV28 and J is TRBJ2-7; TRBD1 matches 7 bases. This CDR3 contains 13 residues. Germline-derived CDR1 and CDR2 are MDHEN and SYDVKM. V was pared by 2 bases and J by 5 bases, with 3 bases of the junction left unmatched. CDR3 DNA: TGTGCCAGCAGTTTAAGGGGGCCCCACGAGCAGTACTTC. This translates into CASSLRGPHEQYF.

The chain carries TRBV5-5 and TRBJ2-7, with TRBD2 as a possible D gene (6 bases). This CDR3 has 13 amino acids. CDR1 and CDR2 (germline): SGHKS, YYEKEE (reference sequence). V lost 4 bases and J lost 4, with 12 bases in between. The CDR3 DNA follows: TGTGCCAGCAGCCTGAGACTAGGGTACGAGCAGTACTTC. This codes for CASSLRLGYEQYF. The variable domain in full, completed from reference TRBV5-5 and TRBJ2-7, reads DAGVTQSPTHLIKTRGQQVTLRCSPISGHKSVSWYQQVLGQGPQFIFQYYEKEERGRGNFPDRFSARQFPNYSSELNVNALLLGDSALYLCASSLRLGYEQYFGPGTRLTVT.

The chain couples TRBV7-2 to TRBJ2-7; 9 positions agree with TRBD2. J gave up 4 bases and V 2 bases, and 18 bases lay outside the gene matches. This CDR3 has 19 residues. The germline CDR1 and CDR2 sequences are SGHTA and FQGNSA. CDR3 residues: CASSLKFSGGRALGYEQYF. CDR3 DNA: TGTGCCAGCAGCTTAAAATTTTCTGGCGGGAGGGCTTTGGGGTACGAGCAGTACTTC.

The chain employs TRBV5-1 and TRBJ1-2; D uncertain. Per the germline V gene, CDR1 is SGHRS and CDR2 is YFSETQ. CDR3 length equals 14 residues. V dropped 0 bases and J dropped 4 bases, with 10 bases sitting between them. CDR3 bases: TGCGCCAGCAGCTTGGGGACGGGGAGCTATGGCTACACCTTC. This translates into CASSLGTGSYGYTF.

The CDR3: CASTRGTFTGELFF. The CDR3 bases are TGTGCCAGCACGCGCGGGACCTTCACCGGGGAGCTGTTTTTT. The chain employs TRBV6-5 and TRBJ2-2; D may be TRBD2 (6 bases). The ends were cut back, 7 bases at V and 4 bases at J, with 13 bases in the middle. Germline V lookup: CDR1 MNHEY, CDR2 SVGAGI. This CDR3 contains 14 residues.

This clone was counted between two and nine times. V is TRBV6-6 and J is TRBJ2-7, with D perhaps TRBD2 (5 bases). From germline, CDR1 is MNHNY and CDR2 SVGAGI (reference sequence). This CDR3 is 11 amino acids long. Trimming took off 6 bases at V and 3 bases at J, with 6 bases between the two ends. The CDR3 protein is CASRRDYEQYF. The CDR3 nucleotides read TGTGCCAGCAGGAGGGACTACGAGCAGTACTTC.

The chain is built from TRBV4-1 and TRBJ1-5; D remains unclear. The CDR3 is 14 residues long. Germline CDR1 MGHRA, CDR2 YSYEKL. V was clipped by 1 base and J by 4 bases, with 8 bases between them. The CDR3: CASSQVVNNQPQHF. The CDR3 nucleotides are TGCGCCAGCAGCCAAGTAGTAAATAATCAGCCCCAGCATTTT.

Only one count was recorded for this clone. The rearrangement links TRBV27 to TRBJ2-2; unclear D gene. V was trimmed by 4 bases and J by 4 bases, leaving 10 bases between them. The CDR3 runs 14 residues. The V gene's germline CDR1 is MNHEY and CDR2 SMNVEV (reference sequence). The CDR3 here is CASSSRGATGELFF. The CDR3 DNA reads TGTGCCAGCAGTTCCCGAGGAGCCACCGGGGAGCTGTTTTTT.

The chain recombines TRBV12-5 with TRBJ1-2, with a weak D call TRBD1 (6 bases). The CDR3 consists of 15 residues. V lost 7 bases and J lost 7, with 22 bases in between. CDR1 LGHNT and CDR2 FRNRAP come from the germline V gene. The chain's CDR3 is CASDPPDRRYLGYTF. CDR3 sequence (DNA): TGTGCTAGTGATCCTCCCGACAGGAGGTATCTTGGCTACACCTTC.

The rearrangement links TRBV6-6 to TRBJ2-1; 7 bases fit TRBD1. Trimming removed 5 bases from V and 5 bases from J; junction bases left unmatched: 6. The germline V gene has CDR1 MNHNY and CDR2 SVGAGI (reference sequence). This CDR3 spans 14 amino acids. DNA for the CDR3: TGTGCCAGCAGTACGGGACAGCTCAACAATGAGCAGTTCTTC. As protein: CASSTGQLNNEQFF.

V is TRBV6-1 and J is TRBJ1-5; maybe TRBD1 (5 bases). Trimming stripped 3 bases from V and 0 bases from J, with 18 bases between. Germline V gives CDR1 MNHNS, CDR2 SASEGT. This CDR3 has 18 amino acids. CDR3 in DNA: TGTGCCAGCAGTGACTACCCTAATACAGGATATAGCAATCAGCCCCAGCATTTT. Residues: CASSDYPNTGYSNQPQHF.

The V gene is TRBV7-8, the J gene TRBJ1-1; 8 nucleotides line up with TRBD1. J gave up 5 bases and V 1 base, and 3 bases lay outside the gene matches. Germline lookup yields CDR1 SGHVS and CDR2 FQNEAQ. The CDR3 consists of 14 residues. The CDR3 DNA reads TGTGCCAGCAGCTTAGATACAGGGGGGACTGAAGCTTTCTTT. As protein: CASSLDTGGTEAFF.

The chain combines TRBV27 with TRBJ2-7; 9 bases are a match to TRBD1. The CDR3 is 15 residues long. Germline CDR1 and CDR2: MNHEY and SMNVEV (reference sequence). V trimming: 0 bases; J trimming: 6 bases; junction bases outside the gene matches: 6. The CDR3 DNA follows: TGTGCCAGCAGTTTATCGCCGGGACAGGGAGGCGAGCAGTACTTC. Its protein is CASSLSPGQGGEQYF.

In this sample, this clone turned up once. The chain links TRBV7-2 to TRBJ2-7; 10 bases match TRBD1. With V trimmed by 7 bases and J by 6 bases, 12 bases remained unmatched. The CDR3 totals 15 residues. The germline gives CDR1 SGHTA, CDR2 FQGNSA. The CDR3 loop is CASNFVGTGVSEQYF. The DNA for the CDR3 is TGTGCCAGCAACTTTGTCGGGACAGGGGTGTCCGAGCAGTACTTC.

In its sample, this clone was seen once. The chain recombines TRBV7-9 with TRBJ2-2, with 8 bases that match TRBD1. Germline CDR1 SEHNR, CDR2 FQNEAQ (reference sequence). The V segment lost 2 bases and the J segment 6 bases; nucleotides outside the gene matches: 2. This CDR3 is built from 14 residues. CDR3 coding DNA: TGTGCCAGCAGCTTACAGGGGGCGGCCGGGGAGCTGTTTTTT. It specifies CASSLQGAAGELFF.

This CDR3 reads CASSLEGAVSYNEQFF. The CDR3 bases are TGTGCCAGCAGCTTAGAGGGGGCGGTCTCCTACAATGAGCAGTTCTTC. This rearrangement joins TRBV7-2 to TRBJ2-1; 7 bases map to TRBD1. This CDR3 has 16 residues. V was pared by 1 base and J by 0 bases, with 3 bases of the junction left unmatched. In germline, CDR1 is SGHTA, CDR2 FQGNSA.

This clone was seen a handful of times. Here the CDR3 DNA reads TGCGCCAGCAGCACGGAGGGACAGCGCACCGGGGAGCTGTTTTTT. It encodes CASSTEGQRTGELFF. The chain uses TRBV5-1 and TRBJ2-2, with a tentative D call TRBD1 (7 bases). The CDR3 covers 15 residues. V gave up 4 bases and J gave up 4 bases, with 14 bases separating them. The germline V gene encodes CDR1 SGHRS and CDR2 YFSETQ.

DNA of the CDR3: TGTGCCAGCAGCGTAGGACCTAGCGGGAGGACCAATGAGCAGTTCTTC. Amino acid sequence: CASSVGPSGRTNEQFF. This chain connects TRBV9 to TRBJ2-1; 11 positions match TRBD2. Trimming cost V 0 bases and J 6 bases; bases outside gene matches: 5. Germline V gene data show CDR1 as SGDLS and CDR2 as YYNGEE. The CDR3 runs 16 residues.

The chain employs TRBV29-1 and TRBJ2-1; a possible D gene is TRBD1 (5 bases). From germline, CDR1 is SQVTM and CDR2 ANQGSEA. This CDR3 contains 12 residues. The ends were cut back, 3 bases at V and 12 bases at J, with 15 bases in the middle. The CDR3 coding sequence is TGCAGCGTTGATAGGACACGCGAGCGGCAGTTCTTC. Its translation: CSVDRTRERQFF.

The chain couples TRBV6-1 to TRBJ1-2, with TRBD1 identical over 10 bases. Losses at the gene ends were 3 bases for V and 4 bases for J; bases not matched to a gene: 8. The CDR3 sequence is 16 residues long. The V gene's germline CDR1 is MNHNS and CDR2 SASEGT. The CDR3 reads CASSDPGTGAVYGYTF. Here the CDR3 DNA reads TGTGCCAGCAGTGACCCCGGGACAGGGGCTGTCTATGGCTACACCTTC.

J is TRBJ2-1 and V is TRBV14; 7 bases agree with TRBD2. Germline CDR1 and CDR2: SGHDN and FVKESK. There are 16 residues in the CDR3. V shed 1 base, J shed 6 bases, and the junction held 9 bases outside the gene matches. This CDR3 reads CASSQVKLAMVNEQFF. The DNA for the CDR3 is TGTGCCAGCAGCCAAGTCAAACTAGCGATGGTCAATGAGCAGTTCTTC.

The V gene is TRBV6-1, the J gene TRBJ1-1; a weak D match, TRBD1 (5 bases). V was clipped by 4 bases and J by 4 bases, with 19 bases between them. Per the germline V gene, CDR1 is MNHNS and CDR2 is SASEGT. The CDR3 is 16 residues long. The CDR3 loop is CASSATWAGLGTEAFF. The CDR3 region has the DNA TGTGCCAGCAGTGCCACTTGGGCGGGGCTGGGCACTGAAGCTTTCTTT.

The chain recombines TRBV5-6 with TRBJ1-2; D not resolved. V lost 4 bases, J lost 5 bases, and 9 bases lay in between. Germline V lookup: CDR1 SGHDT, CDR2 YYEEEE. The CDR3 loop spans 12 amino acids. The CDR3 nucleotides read TGTGCCAGCAGCGACGGGAGTTATGGCTACACCTTC. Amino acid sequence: CASSDGSYGYTF. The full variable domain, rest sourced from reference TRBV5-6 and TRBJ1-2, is DAGVTQSPTHLIKTRGQQVTLRCSPKSGHDTVSWYQQALGQGPQFIFQYYEEEERQRGNFPDRFSGHQFPNYSSELNVNALLLGDSALYLCASSDGSYGYTFGSGTRLTVV.

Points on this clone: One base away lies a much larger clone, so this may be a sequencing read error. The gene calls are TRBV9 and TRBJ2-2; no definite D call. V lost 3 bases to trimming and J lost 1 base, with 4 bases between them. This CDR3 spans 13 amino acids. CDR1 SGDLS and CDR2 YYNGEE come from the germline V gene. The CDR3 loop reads CASSARNTGELFF. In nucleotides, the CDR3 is TGTGCCAGCAGCGCCCGGAACACCGGGGAGCTGTTTTTT.

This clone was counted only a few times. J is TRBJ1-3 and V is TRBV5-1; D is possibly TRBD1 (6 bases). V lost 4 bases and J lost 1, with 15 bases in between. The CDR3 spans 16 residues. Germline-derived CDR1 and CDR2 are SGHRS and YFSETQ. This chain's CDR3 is CASSRAQGPSGNTIYF. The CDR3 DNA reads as TGCGCCAGCAGCCGGGCCCAGGGGCCGTCTGGAAACACCATATATTTT.

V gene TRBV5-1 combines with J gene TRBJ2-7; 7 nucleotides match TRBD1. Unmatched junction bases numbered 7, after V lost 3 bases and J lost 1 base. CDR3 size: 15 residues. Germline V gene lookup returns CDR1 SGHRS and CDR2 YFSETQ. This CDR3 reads CASSSGTAISYEQYF. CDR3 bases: TGCGCCAGCAGCTCCGGGACAGCTATTTCCTACGAGCAGTACTTC.

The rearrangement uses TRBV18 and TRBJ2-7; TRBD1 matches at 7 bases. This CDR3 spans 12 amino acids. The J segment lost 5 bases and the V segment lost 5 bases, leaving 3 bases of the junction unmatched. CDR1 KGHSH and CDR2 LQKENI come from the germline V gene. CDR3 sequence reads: CASSWDRDEQYF. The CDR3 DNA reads TGTGCCAGCTCATGGGACAGAGACGAGCAGTACTTC.

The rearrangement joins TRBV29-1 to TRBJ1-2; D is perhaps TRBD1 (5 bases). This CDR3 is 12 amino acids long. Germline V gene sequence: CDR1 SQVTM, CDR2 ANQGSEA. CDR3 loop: CAWGEPNYGYTF. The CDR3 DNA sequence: TGCGCTTGGGGGGAACCTAACTATGGCTACACCTTC.

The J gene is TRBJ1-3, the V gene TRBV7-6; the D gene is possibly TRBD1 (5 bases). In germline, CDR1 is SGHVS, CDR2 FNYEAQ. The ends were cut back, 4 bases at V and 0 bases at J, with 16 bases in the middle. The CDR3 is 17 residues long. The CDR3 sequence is CASSSTSSGVSGNTIYF. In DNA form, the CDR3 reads TGTGCCAGCAGCTCGACCAGCTCGGGGGTCTCTGGAAACACCATATATTTT.

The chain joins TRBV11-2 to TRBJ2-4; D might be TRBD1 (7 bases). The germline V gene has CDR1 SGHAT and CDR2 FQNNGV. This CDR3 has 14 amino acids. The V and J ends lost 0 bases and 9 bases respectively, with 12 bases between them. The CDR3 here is CASSLDLQGGIQYF. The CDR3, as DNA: TGTGCCAGCAGCTTAGATCTGCAGGGGGGCATTCAGTACTTC. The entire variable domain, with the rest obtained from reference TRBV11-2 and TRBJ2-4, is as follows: EAGVAQSPRYKIIEKRQSVAFWCNPISGHATLYWYQQILGQGPKLLIQFQNNGVVDDSQLPKDRFSAERLKGVDSTLKIQPAKLEDSAVYLCASSLDLQGGIQYFGAGTRLSVL.

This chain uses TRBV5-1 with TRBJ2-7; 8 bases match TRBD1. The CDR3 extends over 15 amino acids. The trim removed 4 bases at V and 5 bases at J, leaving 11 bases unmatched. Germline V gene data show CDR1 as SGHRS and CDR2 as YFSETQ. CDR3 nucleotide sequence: TGCGCCAGCAGCCCTCGAGGGGACAGGTCCCACGAGCAGTACTTC. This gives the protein CASSPRGDRSHEQYF.